This TCR beta chain appears in the sequencing data of a study of Ad26.COV2.S vaccination and SARS-CoV-2 variants. Across the whole study: Administration of Ad26.COV2.S was intramuscular, either once or twice 56 days apart.

The CDR3 runs 16 residues. Germline CDR1 reads SGHNT; CDR2 reads YYREEE (reference sequence). Unmatched junction bases numbered 5, after V lost 1 base and J lost 3 bases. Produced via immunoSEQ multiplex PCR; TCRdb's table is partial and in-frame only. Of about 350,000 clones detected, around 89% appear once; the ten largest clones hold 6.4%. Treatment: some 20 received Ad26.COV2.S at low or high dose, single or two shots; roughly 5 received placebo; per-sample allocation not given. Sampling took place 63 days after the first vaccine or placebo injection. In Boston, the donor was an adult between 18-55 years of age. Study-wide results and limits: TCR breadth and depth analyses may have underestimated total T cell responses. Non-spike TCR breadth showed similarity between vaccine and placebo recipients.

Points on this clone: Its antigen is not identified.

This clonotype was sampled from a person between 18 and 59 years old who received the Ad26.COV2.S COVID-19 vaccine or a placebo. The chain employs TRBV5-4 and TRBJ1-5; 9 positions match TRBD1. This material consisted of peripheral blood, taken in a trial of Ad26.COV2.S vaccine versus placebo. The CDR3 region is CASSLTGQGINQPQHF. The DNA for the CDR3 is TGTGCCAGCAGCTTGACGGGACAGGGAATCAATCAGCCCCAGCATTTT.